The 15 T cell receptor beta chains in this list originate from one sample, sequenced in a study of technical replicates of blood from a few donors. The data were produced by immunoSEQ multiplex PCR, yet TCRdb's version contains in-frame clones alone and is incomplete. The sample lists about 98,000 clones; approximately 95% were seen once. Sequenced material: T cells isolated from PBMCs. The receptors derive from a human donor in good health.

The rearrangement joins TRBV4-1 to TRBJ2-3; 10 bases match TRBD2. CDR1 and CDR2 (germline): MGHRA, YSYEKL. This CDR3 is built from 17 residues. Germline trimming cut 3 bases from V and 2 bases from J; bases unmatched to any gene: 8. In DNA, the CDR3 is TGCGCCAGCAGCCACCCGGCAGCGGGGGGGGACACAGATACGCAGTATTTT. The encoded protein is CASSHPAAGGDTDTQYF.

The chain recombines TRBV27 with TRBJ2-5; D possibly corresponds to TRBD2 (6 bases). Per germline, CDR1 MNHEY and CDR2 SMNVEV (reference sequence). Trimming left V 3 bases short and J 2 bases short, with 16 bases between. This CDR3 comprises 16 residues. The CDR3 DNA reads as TGTGCCAGCAGTTTGACAAGCGGGTCTCTACAAGAGACCCAGTACTTC. Translation gives CASSLTSGSLQETQYF.

V gene TRBV4-1 combines with J gene TRBJ2-1; TRBD2 agrees at 11 bases. The CDR3 length is 17 residues. Germline values: CDR1 MGHRA, CDR2 YSYEKL. The V and J ends lost 2 bases and 4 bases, in that order; junction bases with no gene match: 7. Written as DNA, the CDR3 is TGCGCCAGCAGCCAACCCCGGGGACTAGCGGTATACAATGAGCAGTTCTTC. It translates to CASSQPRGLAVYNEQFF.

The chain carries TRBV28 and TRBJ2-2; 10 bases agree with TRBD2. The germline V gene has CDR1 MDHEN and CDR2 SYDVKM. The V segment lost 9 bases and the J segment 5 bases; nucleotides outside the gene matches: 15. The CDR3 extends over 17 amino acids. The CDR3 loop is CARLGTSGTGTTGELFF. CDR3 DNA sequence: TGTGCCAGGTTGGGAACTAGCGGGACGGGAACGACCGGGGAGCTGTTTTTT.

The V call is TRBV7-9, the J call TRBJ1-4; D may be TRBD1 (6 bases). Deletions cut 1 base from V and 6 bases from J, with 15 bases between. Germline V CDR1 and CDR2: SEHNR, FQNEAQ (reference sequence). CDR3 length: 16 amino acids. The CDR3 sequence: CASSLEQGLAYEKLFF. The CDR3 DNA follows: TGTGCCAGCAGCTTAGAACAGGGTTTAGCGTATGAAAAACTGTTTTTT.

The chain couples TRBV10-1 to TRBJ2-1; D is perhaps TRBD1 (6 bases). CDR3 size: 12 residues. Trimming took 4 bases from V and 9 from J, leaving 10 bases between them. Germline V gene sequence: CDR1 WNHNN, CDR2 SYGVQD (reference sequence). The chain's CDR3 is CASSVQGSEQFF. For the CDR3, the DNA is TGCGCCAGCAGTGTTCAGGGGAGTGAGCAGTTCTTC.

This chain uses TRBV19 with TRBJ1-2; TRBD1 matches at 12 bases. This CDR3 contains 15 residues. V dropped 4 bases and J dropped 1; count of bases not matched to a gene: 1. CDR1 is LNHDA, CDR2 SQIVND, per germline (reference sequence). The CDR3 loop is CASSRDRGLNYGYTF. In DNA, the CDR3 is TGTGCCAGTAGTAGGGACAGGGGGCTTAACTATGGCTACACCTTC.

The V gene is TRBV19, the J gene TRBJ1-1, with a possible D match to TRBD1 (6 bases). The germline V gene encodes CDR1 LNHDA and CDR2 SQIVND (reference sequence). This CDR3 comprises 17 residues. The ends were cut back, 4 bases at V and 1 base at J, with 19 bases in the middle. CDR3 amino acids: CASSTRSSWGQNTEAFF. The CDR3 DNA reads TGTGCCAGTAGTACGAGGAGTAGTTGGGGGCAGAACACTGAAGCTTTCTTT.

The V gene is TRBV4-1, the J gene TRBJ2-7, with D perhaps TRBD1 (7 bases). Germline loops: CDR1 MGHRA, CDR2 YSYEKL. The V end lost 4 bases, the J end lost 3 bases, and 13 bases lay between the germline ends. The CDR3 sequence is 14 residues long. The CDR3 DNA reads as TGCGCCAGCAGCCGCGGGACAGAGTTCTACGAGCAGTACTTC. Translation gives CASSRGTEFYEQYF.

The chain carries TRBV28 and TRBJ2-1; D is ambiguous. V was pared by 3 bases and J by 8 bases, with 11 bases between. Germline CDR1 is MDHEN and CDR2 is SYDVKM. This CDR3 has 13 residues. The CDR3 DNA follows: TGTGCCAGCAGTTTGGCGGTGGTATATGAGCAGTTCTTC. Translation: CASSLAVVYEQFF.

The chain joins TRBV7-7 to TRBJ2-3, with a weak D call TRBD1 (5 bases). In germline, CDR1 is SSHAT, CDR2 FNYEAQ (reference sequence). This CDR3 is 14 amino acids long. V was shortened by 0 bases and J by 2 bases, with 6 bases between the two germline ends. CDR3 loop: CASSLAGDTDTQYF. The CDR3 bases are TGTGCCAGCAGCTTAGCAGGGGACACAGATACGCAGTATTTT. The full variable domain, its missing parts supplied by reference TRBV7-7 and TRBJ2-3, is GAGVSQSPRYKVTKRGQDVTLRCDPISSHATLYWYQQALGQGPEFLTYFNYEAQPDKSGLPSDRFSAERPEGSISTLTIQRTEQRDSAMYRCASSLAGDTDTQYFGPGTRLTVL.

The chain couples TRBV10-1 to TRBJ2-2, with 13 bases lining up with TRBD2. The V and J ends lost 3 bases and 0 bases, in that order; junction bases with no gene match: 7. The CDR3 consists of 19 residues. Looked up from germline, CDR1 is WNHNN and CDR2 is SYGVQD (reference sequence). CDR3 sequence reads: CASSEYGLAGVSNTGELFF. In DNA, the CDR3 is TGCGCCAGCAGTGAATATGGACTAGCGGGGGTATCGAACACCGGGGAGCTGTTTTTT.

The V gene is TRBV27, the J gene TRBJ1-2; 7 nucleotides agree with TRBD1. Germline CDR1 is MNHEY and CDR2 is SMNVEV (reference sequence). The CDR3 is made up of 14 amino acids. Trimming removed 5 bases from V and 3 bases from J; junction bases left unmatched: 6. CDR3 amino acids: CASSPLGGHYGYTF. CDR3 nucleotides: TGTGCCAGCAGTCCGCTAGGGGGCCACTATGGCTACACCTTC.

The rearrangement links TRBV7-9 to TRBJ1-1, with no clear D. Deletions cut 8 bases from V and 4 bases from J, with 11 bases between. CDR3 length equals 12 residues. Germline loops: CDR1 SEHNR, CDR2 FQNEAQ (reference sequence). DNA of the CDR3: TGTGCCAGCTCTGTAGCGGCCACTGAAGCTTTCTTT. It yields the protein CASSVAATEAFF.

The gene calls are TRBV4-1 and TRBJ2-5; D is unclear. The CDR3 runs to 14 residues. Trimming cost V 2 bases and J 4 bases, with 11 bases left between them. CDR1 and CDR2 (germline): MGHRA, YSYEKL. In DNA form, the CDR3 reads TGCGCCAGCAGCCAACCGGGTTTAGGAGAGACCCAGTACTTC. The encoded protein is CASSQPGLGETQYF.